This T cell receptor (beta chain) was sequenced in a study of shared clonotypes between healthy human individuals. Study-level points and caveats: Despite large depth, sorted-subset datasets appeared incompletely sequenced.

On this clone itself: Its antigen is not known.

As defined, naive CD8 cells were CD45RO-negative and positively selected for CCR7, with terminally differentiated effector memory CD45RA+ cells excluded. Only in-frame clones appear in the TCRdb table, and some are missing; sequencing was by immunoSEQ multiplex PCR. Among around 2.1 million clones, just over 90% were seen once, and the ten largest hold around 1.7%. The CDR3 covers 15 residues. Germline loops: CDR1 LNHDA, CDR2 SQIVND (reference sequence). V lost 5 bases to trimming and J lost 1 base, with 15 bases between them. The chain employs TRBV19 and TRBJ2-7; D may be TRBD1 (7 bases). This TCR was recovered from a man younger than 35 in good health. Some clones in this sample may be carry-over from other donors' samples. Material for sequencing was naive CD8+ T cells from PBMCs. The chain's CDR3 is CASSSGQRVSYEQYF. CDR3 coding DNA: TGTGCCAGTAGTTCGGGACAGCGGGTATCCTACGAGCAGTACTTC. The full variable domain, in which reference TRBV19 and TRBJ2-7 provide the parts outside the CDR3, is DGGITQSPKYLFRKEGQNVTLSCEQNLNHDAMYWYRQDPGQGLRLIYYSQIVNDFQKGDIAEGYSVSREKKESFPLTVTSAQKNPTAFYLCASSSGQRVSYEQYFGPGTRLTVT.